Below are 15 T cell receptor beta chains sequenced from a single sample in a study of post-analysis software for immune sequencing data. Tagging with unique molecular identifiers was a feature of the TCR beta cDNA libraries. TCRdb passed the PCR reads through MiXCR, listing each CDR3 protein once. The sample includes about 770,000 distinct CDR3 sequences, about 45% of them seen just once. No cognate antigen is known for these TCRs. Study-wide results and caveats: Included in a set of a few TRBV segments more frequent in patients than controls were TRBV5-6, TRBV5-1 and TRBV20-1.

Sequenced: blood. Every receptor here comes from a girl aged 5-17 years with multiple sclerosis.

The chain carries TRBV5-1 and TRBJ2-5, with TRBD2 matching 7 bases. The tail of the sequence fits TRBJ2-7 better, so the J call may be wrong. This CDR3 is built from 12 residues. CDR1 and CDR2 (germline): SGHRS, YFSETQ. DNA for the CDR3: TGCGCCAGCAGCTCGAAGCGGGGCGAGCAGTACTTC. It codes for CASSSKRGEQYF.

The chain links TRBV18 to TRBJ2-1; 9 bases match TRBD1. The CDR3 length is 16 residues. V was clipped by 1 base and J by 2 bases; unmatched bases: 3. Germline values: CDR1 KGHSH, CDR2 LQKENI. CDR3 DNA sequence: TGTGCCAGCTCACCACGGGGACAGGGCCCCTACAATGAGCAGTTCTTC. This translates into CASSPRGQGPYNEQFF.

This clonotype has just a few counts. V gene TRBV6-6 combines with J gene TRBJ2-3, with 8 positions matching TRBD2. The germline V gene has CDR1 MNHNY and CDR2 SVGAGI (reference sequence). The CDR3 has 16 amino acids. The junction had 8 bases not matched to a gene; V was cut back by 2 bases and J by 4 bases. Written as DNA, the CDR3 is TGTGCCAGCAGTTACAAAGGGGTAGCGGGATCAGATACGCAGTATTTT. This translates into CASSYKGVAGSDTQYF.

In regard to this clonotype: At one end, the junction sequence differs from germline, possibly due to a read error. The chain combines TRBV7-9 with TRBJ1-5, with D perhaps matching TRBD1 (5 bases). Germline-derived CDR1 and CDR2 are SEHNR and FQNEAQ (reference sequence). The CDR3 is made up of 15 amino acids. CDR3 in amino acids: CANSRELGPNQPQHF. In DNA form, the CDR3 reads TGTGCCAACAGCCGGGAGTTGGGACCCAATCAGCCCCAGCATTTT.

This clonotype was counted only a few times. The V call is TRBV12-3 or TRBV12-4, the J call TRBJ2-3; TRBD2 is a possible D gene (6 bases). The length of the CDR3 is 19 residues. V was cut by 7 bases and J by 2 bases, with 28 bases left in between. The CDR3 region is CASTLRGTPRRQDTDTQYF. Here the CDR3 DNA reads TGTGCCAGCACTCTAAGAGGGACTCCTCGTCGGCAAGACACAGATACGCAGTATTTT.

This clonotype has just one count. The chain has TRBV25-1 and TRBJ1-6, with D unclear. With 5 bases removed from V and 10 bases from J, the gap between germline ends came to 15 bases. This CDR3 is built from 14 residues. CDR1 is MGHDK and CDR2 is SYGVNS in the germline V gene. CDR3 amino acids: CASSFSEIKSPLHF. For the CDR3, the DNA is TGTGCCAGCAGTTTCTCCGAAATTAAGTCACCCCTCCACTTT.

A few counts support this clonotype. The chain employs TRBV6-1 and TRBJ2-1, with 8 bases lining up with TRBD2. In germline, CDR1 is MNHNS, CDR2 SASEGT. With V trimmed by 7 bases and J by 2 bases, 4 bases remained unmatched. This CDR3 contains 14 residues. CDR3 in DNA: TGTGCCAGCACTACTAGCGGTACCTACAATGAGCAGTTCTTC. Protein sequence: CASTTSGTYNEQFF.

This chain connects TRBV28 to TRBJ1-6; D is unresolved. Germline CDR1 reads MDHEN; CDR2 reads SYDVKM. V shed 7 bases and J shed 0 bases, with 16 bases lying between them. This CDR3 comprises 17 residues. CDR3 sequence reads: CASIRRQDYSYNSPLHF. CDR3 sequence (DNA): TGTGCCAGCATCAGGCGCCAAGACTACTCCTATAATTCACCCCTCCACTTT.

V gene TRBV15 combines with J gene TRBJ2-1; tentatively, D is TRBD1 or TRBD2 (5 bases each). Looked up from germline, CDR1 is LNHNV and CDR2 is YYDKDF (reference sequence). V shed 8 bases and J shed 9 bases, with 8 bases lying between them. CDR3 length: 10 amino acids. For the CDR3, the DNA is TGTGCCACCGGGGCGGGTGAGCAGTTCTTC. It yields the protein CATGAGEQFF.

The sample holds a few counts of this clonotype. In nucleotides, the CDR3 is TGTGCCAGCAGCACCTCAGGGACTGAAGCTTTCTTT. This codes for CASSTSGTEAFF. The chain recombines TRBV6-5 with TRBJ1-1, with D perhaps TRBD1 (5 bases). Germline assignment: CDR1 MNHEY and CDR2 SVGAGI. V was trimmed by 6 bases and J by 5 bases, leaving 10 bases between them. This CDR3 comprises 12 residues.

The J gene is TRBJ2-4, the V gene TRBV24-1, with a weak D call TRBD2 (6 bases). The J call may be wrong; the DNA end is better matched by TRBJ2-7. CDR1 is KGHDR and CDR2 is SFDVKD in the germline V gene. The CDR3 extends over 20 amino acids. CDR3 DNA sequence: TGTGCCACCTCTGATGAACCTGGGCCCAATCCTCTAGCGCTTATCTACGAGCAGTACTTC. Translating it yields CATSDEPGPNPLALIYEQYF.

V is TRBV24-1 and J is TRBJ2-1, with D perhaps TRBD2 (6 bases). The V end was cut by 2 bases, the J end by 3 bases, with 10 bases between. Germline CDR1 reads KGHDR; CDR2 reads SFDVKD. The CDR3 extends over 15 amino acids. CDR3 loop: CATSDWPSDYNEQFF. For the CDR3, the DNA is TGTGCCACCAGTGATTGGCCTAGCGACTACAATGAGCAGTTCTTC.

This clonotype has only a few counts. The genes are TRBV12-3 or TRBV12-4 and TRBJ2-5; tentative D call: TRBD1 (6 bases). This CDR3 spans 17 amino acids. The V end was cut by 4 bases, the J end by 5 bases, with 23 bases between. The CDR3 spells CASSSLPRTDLVETQYF. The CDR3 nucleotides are TGTGCCAGCAGTTCCCTTCCACGGACAGACCTGGTGGAGACCCAGTACTTC.

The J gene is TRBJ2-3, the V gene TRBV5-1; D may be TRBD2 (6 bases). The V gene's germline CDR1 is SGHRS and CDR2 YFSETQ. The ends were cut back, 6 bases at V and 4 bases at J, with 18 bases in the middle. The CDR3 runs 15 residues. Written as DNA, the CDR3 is TGCGCCAGCACTAGCGTCTTCCCTGGGGCAGATACGCAGTATTTT. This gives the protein CASTSVFPGADTQYF.

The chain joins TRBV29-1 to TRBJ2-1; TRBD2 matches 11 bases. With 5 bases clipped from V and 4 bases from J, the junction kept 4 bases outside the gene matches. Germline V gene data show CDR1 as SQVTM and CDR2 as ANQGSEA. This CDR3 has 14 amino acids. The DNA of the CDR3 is TGCAGCGTTACTAGCGGGAGTTTTTACAATGAGCAGTTCTTC. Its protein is CSVTSGSFYNEQFF.